This is a list of T cell receptor beta chains from one sample in a study of CD8+ T cells in alopecia areata. TCRdb keeps only in-frame clones here, not all; method: immunoSEQ multiplex PCR. The data hold 150,000 or so clones, with around 87% observed a single time. The input for sequencing was CD8+ T cells sorted from blood, taken at week 0. The origin of the receptors is a human donor with alopecia areata. The CDR3 runs from the conserved cysteine through the conserved F or W. D genes are given only for firm matches. Part of the rows lack a size; the others show once, few, many or a class for expanded clones.

D gene,CDR3 length,V gene,J gene,clone size,CDR3 protein,CDR3 DNA
TRBD1,17,TRBV27,TRBJ2-7,once,CASEGWRGTGGTYEQYF,TGTGCCAGCGAGGGGTGGAGGGGGACAGGGGGAACCTACGAGCAGTACTTC
NA,11,TRBV20-1,TRBJ2-2,NA,CSARWTGELFF,TGCAGTGCTAGGTGGACCGGGGAGCTGTTTTTT
NA,16,TRBV7-9,TRBJ1-3,NA,CASSPPGPSSGNTIYF,TGTGCCAGCAGCCCCCCGGGACCCAGCTCTGGAAACACCATATATTTT
NA,14,TRBV2,TRBJ2-7,NA,CASSDSPDAYEQYF,TGTGCCAGCAGTGATTCCCCGGACGCCTACGAGCAGTACTTC
NA,11,TRBV29-1,TRBJ1-2,once,CSVEVLDGYTF,TGCAGCGTTGAGGTTCTAGACGGCTACACCTTC
NA,14,TRBV29-1,TRBJ2-6,NA,CSVEESAGANVLTF,TGCAGCGTTGAAGAGTCAGCCGGGGCCAACGTCCTGACTTTC
TRBD1,15,TRBV6-5,TRBJ2-3,NA,CASSYLDRTTDTQYF,TGTGCCAGCAGTTACTTGGACAGGACTACAGATACGCAGTATTTT
NA,13,TRBV30,TRBJ2-1,NA,CAWATDNWNEQFF,TGTGCCTGGGCAACGGATAACTGGAATGAGCAGTTCTTC
NA,11,TRBV2,TRBJ2-1,NA,CASRVTTEQFF,TGTGCCAGCCGCGTGACAACTGAGCAGTTCTTC
NA,13,TRBV9,TRBJ2-7,NA,CASSSILGDEQYF,TGTGCCAGCAGCTCCATACTTGGGGATGAGCAGTACTTC
NA,12,TRBV2,TRBJ2-1,NA,CATQASVNEQFF,TGTGCTACCCAGGCTAGCGTGAATGAGCAGTTCTTC
NA,12,TRBV7-9,TRBJ2-7,NA,CASSPAAYEQYF,TGTGCCAGCAGCCCTGCTGCGTACGAGCAGTACTTC
NA,14,TRBV11-2,TRBJ2-7,NA,CASSPAGGSYEQYF,TGTGCCAGCAGCCCCGCCGGTGGATCCTACGAGCAGTACTTC
NA,13,TRBV6-1,TRBJ2-7,NA,CASSDGRAYEQYF,TGTGCCAGCAGCGATGGACGGGCCTACGAGCAGTACTTC
NA,15,TRBV27,TRBJ2-7,NA,CASSLLTGRSYEQYF,TGTGCCAGCAGTTTACTGACAGGCCGATCCTACGAGCAGTACTTC
NA,11,TRBV25-1,TRBJ2-1,NA,CASTLAGEQFF,TGTGCCAGCACCTTAGCTGGTGAGCAGTTCTTC
NA,16,TRBV27,TRBJ2-1,NA,CASSPDTTSSYNEQFF,TGTGCCAGCAGCCCCGACACCACGAGCTCCTACAATGAGCAGTTCTTC
TRBD1,15,TRBV7-6,TRBJ1-1,NA,CASSSGQGMNTEAFF,TGTGCCAGCAGCTCGGGACAGGGTATGAACACTGAAGCTTTCTTT
TRBD1,15,TRBV29-1,TRBJ1-2,NA,CSADSGTGGYYGYTF,TGCAGCGCTGATTCCGGGACAGGGGGCTACTATGGCTACACCTTC
TRBD1,16,TRBV5-1,TRBJ1-1,NA,CASSEWTGSLDTEAFF,TGCGCCAGCAGCGAGTGGACAGGGAGTCTGGACACTGAAGCTTTCTTT
TRBD2,13,TRBV5-4,TRBJ2-7,NA,CASSLELAGEQYF,TGTGCCAGCAGCTTGGAACTAGCGGGCGAGCAGTACTTC
NA,15,TRBV6-1,TRBJ2-7,once,CASSENTGPGYEQYF,TGTGCCAGCAGTGAAAACACAGGGCCTGGGTACGAGCAGTACTTC
TRBD1,13,TRBV29-1,TRBJ2-1,NA,CSVVGTDYNEQFF,TGCAGCGTTGTGGGGACAGACTACAATGAGCAGTTCTTC
NA,15,TRBV7-9,TRBJ2-6,once,CASSLGEAGANVLTF,TGTGCCAGCAGCCTAGGGGAGGCTGGGGCCAACGTCCTGACTTTC
NA,13,TRBV6-5,TRBJ2-7,NA,CASSFRGNYEQYF,TGTGCCAGCAGTTTTAGGGGAAACTACGAGCAGTACTTC
NA,12,TRBV30,TRBJ1-1,once,CAWSPRYTEAFF,TGTGCCTGGAGTCCAAGATACACTGAAGCTTTCTTT
TRBD2,14,TRBV13,TRBJ2-4,NA,CASSPRGDINIQYF,TGTGCCAGCAGCCCCCGGGGGGATATAAACATTCAGTACTTC
NA,11,TRBV19,TRBJ2-1,NA,CASQTSNEQFF,TGTGCCAGCCAGACCAGCAATGAGCAGTTCTTC
NA,13,TRBV27,TRBJ2-7,NA,CASSRTVNYEQYF,TGTGCCAGCAGCCGCACCGTCAACTACGAGCAGTACTTC
NA,13,TRBV7-2,TRBJ2-7,NA,CASSLTSIHEQYF,TGTGCCAGCAGCTTAACCAGTATCCACGAGCAGTACTTC
TRBD1,15,TRBV6-5,TRBJ2-1,NA,CASSLTGGLFNEQFF,TGTGCCAGCAGTTTAACAGGGGGTCTTTTTAATGAGCAGTTCTTC
NA,12,TRBV5-4,TRBJ2-7,once,CASSGTKGEQYF,TGTGCCAGCAGCGGGACCAAAGGCGAGCAGTACTTC
NA,12,TRBV27,TRBJ2-7,few,CASSPQGNEQYF,TGTGCCAGCAGTCCCCAGGGTAACGAGCAGTACTTC
TRBD2,11,TRBV7-2,TRBJ2-1,once,CAIRGGNEQFF,TGTGCCATACGGGGGGGAAATGAGCAGTTCTTC
NA,13,TRBV30,TRBJ1-5,once,CAWSSGSNQPQHF,TGTGCCTGGAGCTCGGGTTCCAATCAGCCCCAGCATTTT
NA,15,TRBV7-9,TRBJ2-5,NA,CASSLYGGDQETQYF,TGTGCCAGCAGCTTATACGGCGGCGACCAAGAGACCCAGTACTTC
TRBD2,13,TRBV29-1,TRBJ2-3,few,CSVVVAGTDTQYF,TGCAGCGTTGTGGTAGCGGGGACAGATACGCAGTATTTT